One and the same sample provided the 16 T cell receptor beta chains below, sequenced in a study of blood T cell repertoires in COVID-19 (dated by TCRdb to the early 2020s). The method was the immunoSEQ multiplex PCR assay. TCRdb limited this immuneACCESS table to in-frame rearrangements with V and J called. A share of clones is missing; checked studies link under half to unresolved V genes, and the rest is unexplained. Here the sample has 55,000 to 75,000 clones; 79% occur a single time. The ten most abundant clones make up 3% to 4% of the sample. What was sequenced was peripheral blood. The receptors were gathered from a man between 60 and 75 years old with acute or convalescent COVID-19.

The CDR3 reads CASSQIAGSSSYNEQFF. The CDR3, as DNA: TGTGCCAGCAGCCAGATAGCGGGCTCGAGCTCCTACAATGAGCAGTTCTTC. This chain joins TRBV4-2 and TRBJ2-1; 7 nucleotides agree with TRBD2. This CDR3 spans 17 amino acids. In germline, CDR1 is LGHNA, CDR2 YNFKEQ. Unmatched junction bases numbered 8, after V lost 3 bases and J lost 0 bases.

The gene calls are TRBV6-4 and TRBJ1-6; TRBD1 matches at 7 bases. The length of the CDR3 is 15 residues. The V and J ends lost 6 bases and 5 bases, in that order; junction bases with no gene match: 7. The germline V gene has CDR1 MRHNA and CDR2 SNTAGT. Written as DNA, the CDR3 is TGTGCCAGCAGAGAGACAGGACAGGATAATTCACCCCTCCACTTT. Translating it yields CASRETGQDNSPLHF.

CDR3 region: CASSPYLGEPRGDTQYF. In DNA form, the CDR3 reads TGTGCCAGCAGTCCTTACCTAGGGGAACCTAGAGGAGATACGCAGTATTTT. This chain joins TRBV27 and TRBJ2-3; D is perhaps TRBD1 (5 bases). CDR1 is MNHEY, CDR2 SMNVEV, per germline (reference sequence). The length of the CDR3 is 17 residues. V dropped 5 bases and J dropped 5 bases, with 23 bases sitting between them.

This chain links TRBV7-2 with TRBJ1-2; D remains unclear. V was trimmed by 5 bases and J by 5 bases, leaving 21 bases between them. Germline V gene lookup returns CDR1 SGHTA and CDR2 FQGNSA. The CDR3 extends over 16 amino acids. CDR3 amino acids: CASSPTSDSATYGYTF. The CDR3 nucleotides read TGTGCCAGCAGCCCGACCTCCGACTCAGCTACGTATGGCTACACCTTC.

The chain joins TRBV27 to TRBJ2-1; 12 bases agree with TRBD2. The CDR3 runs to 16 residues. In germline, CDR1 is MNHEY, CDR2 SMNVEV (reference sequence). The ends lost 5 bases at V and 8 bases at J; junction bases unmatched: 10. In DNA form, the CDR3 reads TGTGCCAGCAGTCTCGGGACTAGCGGGCTTGTCCATGAGCAGTTCTTC. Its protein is CASSLGTSGLVHEQFF.

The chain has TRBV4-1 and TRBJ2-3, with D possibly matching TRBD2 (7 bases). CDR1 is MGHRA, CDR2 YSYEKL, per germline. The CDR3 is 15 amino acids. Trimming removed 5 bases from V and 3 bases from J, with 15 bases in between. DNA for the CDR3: TGCGCCAGCAGCTTCCTCGGGGGGCGGACAGATACGCAGTATTTT. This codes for CASSFLGGRTDTQYF.

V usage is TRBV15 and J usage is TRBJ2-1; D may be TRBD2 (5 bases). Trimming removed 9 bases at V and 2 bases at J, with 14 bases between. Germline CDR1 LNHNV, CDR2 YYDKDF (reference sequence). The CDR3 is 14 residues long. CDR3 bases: TGTGCCACTGGCCCCCCCGGGGCCTACAATGAGCAGTTCTTC. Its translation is CATGPPGAYNEQFF. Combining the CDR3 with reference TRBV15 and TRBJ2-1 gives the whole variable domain DAMVIQNPRYQVTQFGKPVTLSCSQTLNHNVMYWYQQKSSQAPKLLFHYYDKDFNNEADTPDNFQSRRPNTSFCFLDIRSPGLGDTAMYLCATGPPGAYNEQFFGPGTRLTVL.

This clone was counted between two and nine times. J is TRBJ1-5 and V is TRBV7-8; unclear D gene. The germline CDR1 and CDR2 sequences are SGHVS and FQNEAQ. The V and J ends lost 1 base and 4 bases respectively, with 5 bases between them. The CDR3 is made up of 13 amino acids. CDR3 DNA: TGTGCCAGCAGCTTAGTTTATAATCAGCCCCAGCATTTT. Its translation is CASSLVYNQPQHF.

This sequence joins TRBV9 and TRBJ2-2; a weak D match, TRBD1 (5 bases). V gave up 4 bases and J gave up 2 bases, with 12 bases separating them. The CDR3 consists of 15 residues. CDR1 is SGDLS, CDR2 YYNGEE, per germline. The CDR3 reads CASSPRGLNTGELFF. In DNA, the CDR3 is TGTGCCAGCAGCCCAAGGGGTCTTAACACCGGGGAGCTGTTTTTT. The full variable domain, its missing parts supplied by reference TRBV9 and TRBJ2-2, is DSGVTQTPKHLITATGQRVTLRCSPRSGDLSVYWYQQSLDQGLQFLIQYYNGEERAKGNILERFSAQQFPDLHSELNLSSLELGDSALYFCASSPRGLNTGELFFGEGSRLTVL.

CDR3 protein: CATSRGDIYTQYF. The CDR3 DNA reads as TGTGCCACCAGCAGAGGGGACATCTATACGCAGTATTTT. This chain links TRBV15 with TRBJ2-3; D might be TRBD1 (6 bases). V was clipped by 1 base and J by 7 bases, with 9 bases between them. CDR3 length: 13 residues. Per the germline V gene, CDR1 is LNHNV and CDR2 is YYDKDF (reference sequence).

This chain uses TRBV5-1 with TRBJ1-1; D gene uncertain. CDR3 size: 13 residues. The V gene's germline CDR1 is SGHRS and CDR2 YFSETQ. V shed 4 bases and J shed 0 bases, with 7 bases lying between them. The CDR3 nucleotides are TGCGCCAGCAGCCTCGGGGTGAACACTGAAGCTTTCTTT. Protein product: CASSLGVNTEAFF.

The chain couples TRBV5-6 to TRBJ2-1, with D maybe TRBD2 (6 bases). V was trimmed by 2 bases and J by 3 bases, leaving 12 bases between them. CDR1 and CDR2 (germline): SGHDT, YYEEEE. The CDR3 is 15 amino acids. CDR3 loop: CASSFGSPVYNEQFF. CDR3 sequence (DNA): TGTGCCAGCAGCTTCGGGAGCCCCGTCTACAATGAGCAGTTCTTC.

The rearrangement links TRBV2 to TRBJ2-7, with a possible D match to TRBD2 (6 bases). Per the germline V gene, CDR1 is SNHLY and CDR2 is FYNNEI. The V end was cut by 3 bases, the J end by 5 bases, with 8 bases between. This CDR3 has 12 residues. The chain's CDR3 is CASSDGRHEQYF. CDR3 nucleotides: TGTGCCAGCAGTGACGGGAGACACGAGCAGTACTTC.

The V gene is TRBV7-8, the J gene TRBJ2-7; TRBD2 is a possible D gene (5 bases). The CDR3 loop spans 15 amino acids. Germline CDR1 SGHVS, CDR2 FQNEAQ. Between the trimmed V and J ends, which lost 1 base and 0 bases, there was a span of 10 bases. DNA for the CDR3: TGTGCCAGCAGCTTAGTAGCGTCCCCCTCCTACGAGCAGTACTTC. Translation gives CASSLVASPSYEQYF.

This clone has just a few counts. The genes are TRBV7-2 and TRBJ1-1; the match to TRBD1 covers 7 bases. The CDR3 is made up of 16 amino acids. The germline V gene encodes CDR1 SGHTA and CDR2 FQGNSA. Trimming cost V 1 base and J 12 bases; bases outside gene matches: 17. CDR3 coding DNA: TGTGCCAGCAGCTTAGGTTTGGGGGATTGGACAGGAATTTCTTTCTTT. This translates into CASSLGLGDWTGISFF.

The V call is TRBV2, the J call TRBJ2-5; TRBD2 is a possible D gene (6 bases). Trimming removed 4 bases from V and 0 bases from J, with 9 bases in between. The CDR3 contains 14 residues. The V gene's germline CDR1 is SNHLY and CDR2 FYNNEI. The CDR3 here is CASSGRGHQETQYF. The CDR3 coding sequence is TGTGCCAGCAGTGGGCGGGGACACCAAGAGACCCAGTACTTC.